This T cell receptor beta chain was sequenced in a study of cytomegalovirus exposure and HLA in healthy donors. Study-wide results and caveats: Most CMV-associated TCR beta chains appeared HLA-restricted in a later analysis. Per published accounts, TCR beta sequences correctly predicted the HLA-A and HLA-B alleles of most subjects. In a later analysis, HLA-C alleles had the fewest associated TCRs, DRB1 alleles the most. Reportedly, a later analysis found an Asian-associated ancestry cluster had fewer N-insertions than the roughly 700-donor mean.

The PCR was carried out with 60 Vbeta primers and 13 Jbeta primers. The repertoire was sequenced with immunoSEQ multiplex PCR; TCRdb's copy has only in-frame clones and lacks some. The table lists 100,000 to 150,000 clones, more than 65% of them singletons. This clone has a handful of counts. What it binds is not known. One end of the junction is discordant with germline, which a read error may explain. The sample holds other DNA sequences that translate to the same CDR3. The germline V gene encodes CDR1 SGHKS and CDR2 YYEKEE (reference sequence). The CDR3 covers 14 residues. This TCR was recovered from a man aged 50-59 years in good health and CMV-seronegative. Source material: PBMCs. V gene TRBV5-5 combines with J gene TRBJ1-1; D ambiguous. DNA for the CDR3: TGTGCCAGCAGTTTGGGCGGGTTGAACACTGAAGCTTTCTTT. Translation: CASSLGGLNTEAFF.